In its sample, the clone carrying this T cell receptor (beta chain) was seen many times. The V segment lost 5 bases and the J segment 0 bases; nucleotides outside the gene matches: 3. The CDR3 runs to 15 residues. The germline CDR1 and CDR2 sequences are SGHVS and FNYEAQ. Time point here: patch test 2, 6 weeks after DPC sensitization. Treatment here: therapeutic diphenylcyclopropenone sensitization with weekly scalp DPC. The sample belongs to a study of human T cells and chemical hapten exposure. TCRdb reanalysed the RACE reads using MiXCR and keeps one entry per CDR3 protein. The sample lists nearly 95,000 distinct CDR3 sequences; around 10% were seen once.

This receptor was obtained from a man aged 40-50 years with alopecia areata. Some clones in this sample may be carry-over from other donors' samples. The material was whole blood, obtained in connection with sensitization to the hapten diphenylcyclopropenone (DPC). V and J are TRBV7-6 and TRBJ2-3; 9 bases are shared with TRBD2. The CDR3 coding sequence is TGTGCCAGCAGCCTAACTAGCGGGAGCACAGATACGCAGTATTTT. Translated: CASSLTSGSTDTQYF.